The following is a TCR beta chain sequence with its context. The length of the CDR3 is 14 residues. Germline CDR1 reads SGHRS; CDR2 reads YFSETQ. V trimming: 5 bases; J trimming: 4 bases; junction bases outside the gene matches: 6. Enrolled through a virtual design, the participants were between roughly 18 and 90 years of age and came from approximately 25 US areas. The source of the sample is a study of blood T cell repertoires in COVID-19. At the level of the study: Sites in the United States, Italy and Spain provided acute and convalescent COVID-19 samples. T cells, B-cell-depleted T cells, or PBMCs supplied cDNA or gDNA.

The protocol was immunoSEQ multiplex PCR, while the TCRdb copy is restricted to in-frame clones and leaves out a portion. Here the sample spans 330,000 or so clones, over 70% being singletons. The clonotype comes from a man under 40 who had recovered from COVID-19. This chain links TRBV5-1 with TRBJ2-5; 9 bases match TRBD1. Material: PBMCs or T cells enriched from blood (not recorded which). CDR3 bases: TGCGCCAGCAGTAACAGGGGGCAGCTAGAGACCCAGTACTTC. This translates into CASSNRGQLETQYF. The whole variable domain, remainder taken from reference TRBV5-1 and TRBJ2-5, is KAGVTQTPRYLIKTRGQQVTLSCSPISGHRSVSWYQQTPGQGLQFLFEYFSETQRNKGNFPGRFSGRQFSNSRSEMNVSTLELGDSALYLCASSNRGQLETQYFGPGTRLLVL.